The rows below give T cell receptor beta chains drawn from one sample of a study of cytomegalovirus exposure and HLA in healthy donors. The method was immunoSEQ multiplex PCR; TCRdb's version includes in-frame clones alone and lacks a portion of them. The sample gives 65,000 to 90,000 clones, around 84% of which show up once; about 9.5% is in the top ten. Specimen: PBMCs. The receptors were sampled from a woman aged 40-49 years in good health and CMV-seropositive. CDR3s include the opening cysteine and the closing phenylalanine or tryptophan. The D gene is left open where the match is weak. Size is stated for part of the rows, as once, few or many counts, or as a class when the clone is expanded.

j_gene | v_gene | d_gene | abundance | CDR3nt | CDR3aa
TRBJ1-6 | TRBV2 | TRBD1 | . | TGTGCCAGCAGGACAGGGCCCCCGTCCTATAATTCACCCCTCCACTTT | CASRTGPPSYNSPLHF
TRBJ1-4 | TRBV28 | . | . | TGTGCCAGCAGTTCCCCTGCAGGCTCGACTAATGAAAAACTGTTTTTT | CASSSPAGSTNEKLFF
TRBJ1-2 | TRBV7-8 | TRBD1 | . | TGTGCCAGCAGCACACACAGGGGGACTAACTATGGCTACACCTTC | CASSTHRGTNYGYTF
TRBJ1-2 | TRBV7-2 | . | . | TGTGCCAGCAGCTTAGCAGGTCAGCACTACGGCTACACCTTC | CASSLAGQHYGYTF
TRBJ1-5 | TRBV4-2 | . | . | TGTGCCAGCAGCCTTCATAGCAATCAGCCCCAGCATTTT | CASSLHSNQPQHF
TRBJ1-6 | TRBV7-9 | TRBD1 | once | TGTGCCAGCAGCCTGAGACAGGGGGCATTTTCACCCCTCCACTTT | CASSLRQGAFSPLHF
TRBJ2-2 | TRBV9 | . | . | TGTGCCAGCAGCGCCGGGGGTTACGCCGGGGAGCTGTTTTTT | CASSAGGYAGELFF
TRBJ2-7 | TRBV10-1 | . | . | TGCGCCAGCAGGGACAGTCCCTACGAGCAGTACTTC | CASRDSPYEQYF
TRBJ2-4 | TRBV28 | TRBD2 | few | TGTGCCAGCAGCTTGCTCCGAGCGGGGGGCTACACCAAAAACATTCAGTACTTC | CASSLLRAGGYTKNIQYF
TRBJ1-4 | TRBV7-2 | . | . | TGTGCCAGCAGCCCACGGAGGGGTGGTGAAAAACTGTTTTTT | CASSPRRGGEKLFF
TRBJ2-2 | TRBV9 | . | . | TGTGCCAGCAGCGTGAGACTGCTGAACACCGGGGAGCTGTTTTTT | CASSVRLLNTGELFF
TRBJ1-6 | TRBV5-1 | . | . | TGCGCCAGCAGAGCGGGCGGGTCACCCCTCCACTTT | CASRAGGSPLHF
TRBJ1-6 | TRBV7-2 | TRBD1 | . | TGTGCCAGCAGCTTAGTGGACAGGGACATTAGGGCCCTCCACTTT | CASSLVDRDIRALHF
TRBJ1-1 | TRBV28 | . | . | TGTGCCAGCAGACGAGGGTGGGCGGCGAGCACTGAAGCTTTCTTT | CASRRGWAASTEAFF
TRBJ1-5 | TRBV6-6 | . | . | TGTGCCAGCAGTTACTCCGGGGATCAGCCCCAGCATTTT | CASSYSGDQPQHF
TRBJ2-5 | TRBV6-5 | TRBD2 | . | TGTGCCAGCAGCAGACTAGCGGGGGAGCAAGAGACCCAGTACTTC | CASSRLAGEQETQYF
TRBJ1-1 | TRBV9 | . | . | TGTGCCAGCACCCTAGGAATAGGGAACACTGAAGCTTTCTTT | CASTLGIGNTEAFF
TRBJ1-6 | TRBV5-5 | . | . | TGTGCCAGCAGCACCCGGGGGGAGATCGGTTATTCACCCCTCCACTTT | CASSTRGEIGYSPLHF
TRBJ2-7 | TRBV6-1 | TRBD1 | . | TGTGCCAGCAGTGAAGCCGGGACAGGGGGCTACGAGCAGTACTTC | CASSEAGTGGYEQYF
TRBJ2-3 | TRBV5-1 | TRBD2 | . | TGCGCCAGCAGCTTGGCCGCTGGGGGAGGGCTCCTGGGGGATACGCAGTATTTT | CASSLAAGGGLLGDTQYF
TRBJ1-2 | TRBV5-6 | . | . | TGTGCCAGCAGCCAGGATCTCCAGCGGCCCTATGGCTACACCTTC | CASSQDLQRPYGYTF
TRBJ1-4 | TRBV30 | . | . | TGTGCCTGGAGTGTATGGGGCAGAACTAATGAAAAACTGTTTTTT | CAWSVWGRTNEKLFF
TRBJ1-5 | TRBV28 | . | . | TGTGCCAGCAGGCTCTCCAGGAAGCCTCAGCCCCAGCATTTT | CASRLSRKPQPQHF
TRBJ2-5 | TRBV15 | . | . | TGTGCCACCAGCAGAGATAAGAGTGGGACTTCGTACCAAGAGACCCAGTACTTC | CATSRDKSGTSYQETQYF
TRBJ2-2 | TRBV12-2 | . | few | TGTGCAAGTCGCCTTAGAGGTGGACTTCCTTCGACCACCGGGGAGCTGTTTTTT | CASRLRGGLPSTTGELFF